The following is a TCR beta chain sequence with its context. Its cognate antigen has yet to be identified. Sequencing instrument: NextSeq 550. The Human TCR Profiling Kit (MiLaboratory) was used to prepare UMI-labeled 5' RACE TRB cDNA libraries. cDNA synthesis used the entire amount of extracted RNA, and PCR amplification then used the entire amount of cDNA produced. Libraries were prepared in parallel with an identical number of PCR cycles. Regarding the original processing steps: With a requirement of at least two reads per UMI, MIGEC and MiXCR extracted about 50,000 +/- 10,000 unique UMI-labeled TRB cDNA molecules per library. On average, approximately 40,000 +/- 10,000 functional in-frame TRB CDR3 nucleotide clonotypes lacking stop codons were found per library. Diversity metrics, including normalized Shannon-Wiener and Chao1, were computed in VDJtools after downsampling to 5000 UMI-labeled TRB molecules per sample. VDJtools computed clonotype-size-weighted physicochemical properties of the central five CDR3 residues: interaction energy, strength, volume and Kidera factor 4. TCRdb reprocessed the reads, reporting each CDR3 protein sequence once and no DNA. TCRdb's processing, not the authors' own work, is the source of the V and J calls. The record for this sample contains 6,500 to 8,000 distinct CDR3 sequences. The top ten clonotypes cover under 1.5% of the sample.

This sample is part of a study of CXCR3-negative and CXCR3-positive naive CD8 T cells (dated by TCRdb to the late 2010s). Background on the whole study: In total, about 130 million TRB reads were obtained, or roughly 1.5 +/- 0.3 million reads per library. Diversity and physicochemical repertoire analyses were performed on about 12 donors pooled from two independent experiments. The TRBV-TRBJ cluster analysis covered naive subsets from 5 donors and memory cells from 3 donors. Beyond this particular receptor, the publication reports: Compared with CXCR3-negative naive cells, CXCR3-positive naive cells had TRB CDR3s with higher hydrophobicity (lower Kidera factor 4), lower energy, and higher strength and volume indices. Because CXCR3 expression was partially decreased after cryopreservation, freshly isolated PBMCs were used for most assays. Repertoire diversity was comparably high in both naive subsets but much lower in memory CD8+ T cells. Within the same donor, TRBV-TRBJ usage looked similar between naive CXCR3-negative and CXCR3-positive cells, but memory cells had distinct patterns. Because surface CD5, which is linked to self-reactivity in mice, was comparable between the naive subsets, TCR interaction strength was also inferred from TRB CDR3 physicochemical properties.

Each CD8+ T cell subset was flow-sorted in triplicate, with fewer than 350,000 cells per subset placed directly into RLT lysis buffer. Naive CD8+ T cells were defined stringently as CD45RO-CCR7+CD27+CD95- to exclude memory contaminants. Standard density gradient centrifugation was used to isolate peripheral blood mononuclear cells from buffy coats. Naive CXCR3-negative and CXCR3-positive CD8+ T cells were flow-sorted on a FACSAria III. An RNeasy Mini Kit was used to extract total RNA from the sorted cells. The cysteine opens and the phenylalanine closes a CDR3 of 14 amino acids. Only the protein is on record. CDR1 and CDR2, per the germline V gene (reference sequence), are LNHDA and SQIVND.

The TCR comes from a human donor in good health. Some clones in this sample may be carry-over from other donors' samples. The sequenced material came from naive CXCR3- CD8+ T cells from blood. The cell subset or site tag for this specimen amounts to: CD45RO-CCR7+CD27+CD95- naive CD8+ T cells lacking CXCR3 (TNR3-). The rearrangement joined TRBV19 to TRBJ2-7; the TCRdb call, TRBD2, lacks DNA for checking. The CDR3 corresponds to CASSSSGTAYEQYF.